A single sample is the source of the 2 T cell receptor beta chains below, sequenced in a study of T cells in localized non-small cell lung cancer (TCRdb year 2020). The library was obtained by the immunoSEQ multiplex PCR assay. Imported from immuneACCESS, the table was reduced by TCRdb to in-frame sequences with V and J called. These copies leave out some clones; in studies compared against another copy, an unresolved V gene accounts for under half, and the cause of the remainder is not known. Counted in this sample were approximately 15,000 clones; 75% to 90% of them appeared once. Clones ranked in the top ten supply under 30% of the sample. The sequencing used peripheral blood, collected before any cancer treatment. The source is a female donor older than 55 with stage I squamous cell lung carcinoma.

The rearrangement links TRBV4-1 to TRBJ1-5; D is possibly TRBD1 (5 bases). The CDR3 consists of 15 residues. CDR1 MGHRA and CDR2 YSYEKL come from the germline V gene. The V and J ends lost 0 bases and 4 bases respectively, with 10 bases between them. The CDR3 DNA reads TGCGCCAGCAGCCAAGAACCCGGGGGTAATCAGCCCCAGCATTTT. It codes for CASSQEPGGNQPQHF.

In this sample, this clone is medium-sized. Other nucleotide sequences from this sample produce the same CDR3. J is TRBJ2-2 and V is TRBV11-2; D is perhaps TRBD2 (5 bases). V shed 3 bases and J shed 6 bases, with 17 bases lying between them. The CDR3 is made up of 16 amino acids. Germline CDR1 and CDR2: SGHAT and FQNNGV. CDR3 sequence (DNA): TGTGCCAGCAGCTTCCGCGGGTATGGGCAAGCCGGGGAGCTGTTTTTT. Translation gives CASSFRGYGQAGELFF.